A single sample gave rise to the 18 T cell receptor beta chains below, sequenced in a study of cytomegalovirus exposure and HLA in healthy donors. Primers: 60 Vbeta forward and 13 Jbeta reverse. The data were produced by immunoSEQ multiplex PCR, yet TCRdb's version contains in-frame clones alone and is incomplete. This sample has about 120,000 clones, with roughly 71% found just once. Sequenced material: PBMCs. All receptors come from a woman in her thirties or forties in good health and CMV-seropositive.

The gene calls are TRBV6-4 and TRBJ1-2; TRBD1 matches at 9 bases. The V segment lost 6 bases and the J segment 4 bases; nucleotides outside the gene matches: 9. This CDR3 comprises 15 residues. Germline loops: CDR1 MRHNA, CDR2 SNTAGT. The CDR3, as DNA: TGTGCCAGCAGCGCGGACAGGGGAACTTCCTATGGCTACACCTTC. Protein product: CASSADRGTSYGYTF.

This chain connects TRBV6-5 to TRBJ2-7; D may be TRBD2 (6 bases). The CDR3 has 11 amino acids. The ends were cut back, 6 bases at V and 6 bases at J, with 9 bases in the middle. Germline V gene lookup returns CDR1 MNHEY and CDR2 SVGAGI. The CDR3 DNA sequence: TGTGCCAGCAGCCAGGGAGGCGAGCAGTACTTC. Translating it yields CASSQGGEQYF.

The chain recombines TRBV5-6 with TRBJ1-1; no clear D gene. Per the germline V gene, CDR1 is SGHDT and CDR2 is YYEEEE. Trimming shortened V by 0 bases and J by 4 bases, and 13 bases separated the two germline ends. The CDR3 runs to 15 residues. The CDR3 DNA sequence: TGTGCCAGCAGCTTGGTATCCTGGCGGGGCACTGAAGCTTTCTTT. Encoded protein: CASSLVSWRGTEAFF.

This chain connects TRBV28 to TRBJ2-7; the match to TRBD2 covers 10 bases. Germline CDR1 is MDHEN and CDR2 is SYDVKM. Losses at the gene ends were 6 bases for V and 0 bases for J; bases not matched to a gene: 8. CDR3 length equals 16 residues. CDR3 sequence: CASRQAGGGSSYEQYF. CDR3 in DNA: TGTGCCAGCAGGCAAGCGGGAGGGGGGAGCTCCTACGAGCAGTACTTC.

This clone occurred a few times. The genes are TRBV4-3 and TRBJ1-4, with D tentatively TRBD1 (5 bases). V lost 6 bases and J 4 bases, leaving 12 bases between the germline ends. The CDR3 is 14 residues long. CDR1 LGHNA and CDR2 YSLEER come from the germline V gene. The CDR3 DNA reads TGCGCCAGCAGAGCGACAGCCTTTAATGAAAAACTGTTTTTT. Protein product: CASRATAFNEKLFF.

V and J are TRBV4-2 and TRBJ2-7, with 9 bases identical to TRBD1. The CDR3 length is 14 residues. After removal of 3 bases from V and 3 bases from J, the junction contained 3 bases not matched to a gene. The germline V gene has CDR1 LGHNA and CDR2 YNFKEQ. Written as DNA, the CDR3 is TGTGCCAGCAGCCAGCGGGACAGGGACTACGAGCAGTACTTC. It translates to CASSQRDRDYEQYF.

This clone was counted a single time. V and J are TRBV5-6 and TRBJ1-2; D ambiguous. The CDR3 totals 16 residues. The germline V gene has CDR1 SGHDT and CDR2 YYEEEE. Between the trimmed V and J ends, which lost 0 bases and 2 bases, there was a span of 14 bases. CDR3 sequence reads: CASSLGHLAPNYGYTF. CDR3 sequence (DNA): TGTGCCAGCAGCTTGGGACACCTCGCCCCAAACTATGGCTACACCTTC.

V usage is TRBV5-4 and J usage is TRBJ1-1; D is unclear. The V gene lost 2 bases and the J gene lost 1 base, with 9 bases spanning the gap. Looked up from germline, CDR1 is SGHNT and CDR2 is YYREEE (reference sequence). This CDR3 comprises 14 residues. CDR3 residues: CASSFYGENTEAFF. CDR3 nucleotides: TGTGCCAGCAGCTTTTACGGAGAGAACACTGAAGCTTTCTTT. Filled out from reference TRBV5-4 and TRBJ1-1, the complete variable domain reads ETGVTQSPTHLIKTRGQQVTLRCSSQSGHNTVSWYQQALGQGPQFIFQYYREEENGRGNFPPRFSGLQFPNYSSELNVNALELDDSALYLCASSFYGENTEAFFGQGTRLTVV.

This clone was counted once. The chain uses TRBV4-2 and TRBJ1-2; D is unresolved. The CDR3 has 14 amino acids. Between the trimmed V and J ends, which lost 3 bases and 3 bases, there was a span of 11 bases. The germline V gene has CDR1 LGHNA and CDR2 YNFKEQ. The CDR3 here is CASSQEQIDYGYTF. CDR3 DNA: TGTGCCAGCAGCCAGGAACAGATAGACTATGGCTACACCTTC.

The J gene is TRBJ2-1, the V gene TRBV27; 12 nucleotides line up with TRBD2. Germline V gives CDR1 MNHEY, CDR2 SMNVEV (reference sequence). The CDR3 extends over 14 amino acids. J was trimmed by 6 bases and V by 4 bases; bases with no gene match: 1. The CDR3 loop is CASSWTSGINEQFF. The CDR3 DNA sequence: TGTGCCAGCAGTTGGACTAGCGGGATCAATGAGCAGTTCTTC.

The V and J genes are TRBV30 and TRBJ1-2, with 9 positions matching TRBD1. Germline-derived CDR1 and CDR2 are GTSNPN and SVGIG (reference sequence). The trim removed 2 bases at V and 4 bases at J, leaving 8 bases unmatched. The CDR3 extends over 15 amino acids. The CDR3 region has the DNA TGTGCCTGGAGTCTAACCGGGACAGGGCCCTATGGCTACACCTTC. As protein: CAWSLTGTGPYGYTF.

The rearrangement links TRBV28 to TRBJ1-1, with TRBD1 matching 7 bases. The ends lost 7 bases at V and 6 bases at J; junction bases unmatched: 5. In germline, CDR1 is MDHEN, CDR2 SYDVKM. This CDR3 is built from 12 residues. The CDR3 here is CASTGGWAEAFF. CDR3 nucleotide sequence: TGTGCCAGCACAGGGGGATGGGCTGAAGCTTTCTTT. Together with reference TRBV28 and TRBJ1-1, the CDR3 gives the full variable domain: DVKVTQSSRYLVKRTGEKVFLECVQDMDHENMFWYRQDPGLGLRLIYFSYDVKMKEKGDIPEGYSVSREKKERFSLILESASTNQTSMYLCASTGGWAEAFFGQGTRLTVV.

V gene TRBV11-2 combines with J gene TRBJ1-5, with 7 bases matching TRBD1. The germline gives CDR1 SGHAT, CDR2 FQNNGV. CDR3 length: 16 residues. Losses at the gene ends were 1 base for V and 2 bases for J; bases not matched to a gene: 5. The CDR3 protein is CASSLVQGWGNQPQHF. CDR3 in DNA: TGTGCCAGCAGCTTAGTACAGGGGTGGGGCAATCAGCCCCAGCATTTT.

This chain links TRBV28 with TRBJ1-2; D possibly corresponds to TRBD1 (5 bases). The CDR3 has 13 residues. The germline CDR1 and CDR2 sequences are MDHEN and SYDVKM. The V end was cut by 5 bases, the J end by 4 bases, with 11 bases between. The CDR3 spells CASSPPGRYGYTF. The CDR3 nucleotides are TGTGCCAGCAGTCCTCCAGGGCGCTATGGCTACACCTTC.

This sequence joins TRBV7-2 and TRBJ2-7, with TRBD1 identical over 7 bases. Germline-derived CDR1 and CDR2 are SGHTA and FQGNSA. This CDR3 has 12 amino acids. J gave up 8 bases and V 6 bases, and 7 bases lay outside the gene matches. In DNA form, the CDR3 reads TGTGCCAGCAGAACCGGGACAGAAAAGCAGTACTTC. Amino acid sequence: CASRTGTEKQYF. Combining the CDR3 with reference TRBV7-2 and TRBJ2-7 gives the whole variable domain GAGVSQSPSNKVTEKGKDVELRCDPISGHTALYWYRQSLGQGLEFLIYFQGNSAPDKSGLPSDRFSAERTGGSVSTLTIQRTQQEDSAVYLCASRTGTEKQYFGPGTRLTVT.

The J gene is TRBJ1-3, the V gene TRBV6-6; D not certain. This CDR3 contains 14 residues. V was shortened by 6 bases and J by 0 bases, with 9 bases between the two germline ends. Per germline, CDR1 MNHNY and CDR2 SVGAGI (reference sequence). The CDR3 nucleotides are TGTGCCAGCAGCCGCGGGCGCTCTGGAAACACCATATATTTT. It codes for CASSRGRSGNTIYF.

The table lists this clone with a few counts. This chain uses TRBV20-1 with TRBJ1-1; D uncertain. The CDR3 runs 11 residues. The germline gives CDR1 DFQATT, CDR2 SNEGSKA (reference sequence). The ends were cut back, 6 bases at V and 1 base at J, with 6 bases in the middle. The CDR3 is CSAAKNTEAFF. DNA for the CDR3: TGCAGTGCCGCGAAGAACACTGAAGCTTTCTTT.

Notes on this clone: At one end the junction does not follow the germline gene, possibly because of a read error. The chain employs TRBV7-9 and TRBJ2-1; D not resolved. Germline V gene sequence: CDR1 SEHNR, CDR2 FQNEAQ (reference sequence). The CDR3 has 12 residues. CDR3 region: CSSSFISNEQFF. The CDR3 DNA follows: TGTTCCAGCAGCTTTATTTCCAATGAGCAGTTCTTC.